This paragraph reports one TCR beta chain. The antigen is undetermined. V lost 4 bases and J lost 2; bases outside the gene matches: 6. This CDR3 region has 16 residues. Germline CDR1 SEHNR, CDR2 FQNEAQ (reference sequence). A multiplex PCR was run with 60 Vbeta primers and 13 Jbeta primers. The assay was immunoSEQ multiplex PCR, and TCRdb's table has in-frame clones only and misses some. The sample has under 200,000 clones; 60% to 80% are singletons. This specimen belongs to a study of cytomegalovirus exposure and HLA in healthy donors. Findings and limits, study-wide: Immune exposure information available was restricted to CMV serostatus. A later analysis linked around 17,000 TCR beta sequences to HLA alleles at 0.05 false discovery rate. Later analysis showed TCR association rates varying by HLA locus, highest for DRB1 and lowest for HLA-C.

Sequenced material: PBMCs. The chain couples TRBV7-9 to TRBJ2-7; TRBD2 agrees at 12 bases. This TCR came from a man aged 50-59 years in good health and CMV-seropositive. CDR3: CASSYFGLAGTYEQYF. Written as DNA, the CDR3 is TGTGCCAGCAGCTACTTTGGACTAGCGGGGACCTACGAGCAGTACTTC.